This is a list of T cell receptor beta chains from one sample in a study of cytomegalovirus exposure and HLA in healthy donors. Measured with immunoSEQ multiplex PCR; TCRdb has only the in-frame clones, and not every one. The sample includes roughly 220,000 clones, 82% of them seen just once. What was sequenced was PBMCs. These receptors all come from a woman aged 40-49 years in good health and CMV-seronegative. The CDR3 runs from the conserved cysteine through the conserved F or W. Fields, in order: V gene, CDR3 length, J gene, clone size, D gene, CDR3 DNA, CDR3 protein. A D gene is named only where the DNA matches it firmly. Not every row has a clone size; where given, it reads once, few, many or a size class.

V gene: TRBV28; CDR3 length: 15; J gene: TRBJ2-5; clone size: .; D gene: .; CDR3 DNA: TGTGCCAGCAGCGGACCCGGGACACCACAAGAGACCCAGTACTTC; CDR3 protein: CASSGPGTPQETQYF
V gene: TRBV18; CDR3 length: 13; J gene: TRBJ2-5; clone size: once; D gene: .; CDR3 DNA: TGTGCCAGCTCACGGGGGCACCAAGAGACCCAGTACTTC; CDR3 protein: CASSRGHQETQYF
V gene: TRBV19; CDR3 length: 15; J gene: TRBJ2-7; clone size: few; D gene: .; CDR3 DNA: TGTGCCAGTAGTATAGCGGCAGGGTCTCGGTACGAGCAGTACTTC; CDR3 protein: CASSIAAGSRYEQYF
V gene: TRBV7-6; CDR3 length: 14; J gene: TRBJ2-7; clone size: .; D gene: TRBD1; CDR3 DNA: TGTGCCAGCAGTTCCGGGACAGGGGGCTACGAGCAGTACTTC; CDR3 protein: CASSSGTGGYEQYF
V gene: TRBV4-1; CDR3 length: 16; J gene: TRBJ2-3; clone size: .; D gene: .; CDR3 DNA: TGCGCCAGCAGCCAAGAACCGGGACTGAGGGGAGATACGCAGTATTTT; CDR3 protein: CASSQEPGLRGDTQYF
V gene: TRBV5-1; CDR3 length: 18; J gene: TRBJ2-7; clone size: .; D gene: TRBD1; CDR3 DNA: TGCGCCAGCAGCTTGTCCGTACCCTCGACAGGGAGCTCCTACGAGCAGTACTTC; CDR3 protein: CASSLSVPSTGSSYEQYF
V gene: TRBV5-1; CDR3 length: 16; J gene: TRBJ1-1; clone size: once; D gene: .; CDR3 DNA: TGCGCCAGCAGCTTGGACAGGGAACTCATGAACACTGAAGCTTTCTTT; CDR3 protein: CASSLDRELMNTEAFF
V gene: TRBV2; CDR3 length: 12; J gene: TRBJ2-1; clone size: .; D gene: .; CDR3 DNA: TGTGCCAGCAGTGATGGACAGAATGAGCAGTTCTTC; CDR3 protein: CASSDGQNEQFF
V gene: TRBV28; CDR3 length: 15; J gene: TRBJ2-7; clone size: .; D gene: TRBD2; CDR3 DNA: TGTGCCAGCACCACAAGCGGGAGTGGATCCTACGAGCAGTACTTC; CDR3 protein: CASTTSGSGSYEQYF
V gene: TRBV28; CDR3 length: 15; J gene: TRBJ1-5; clone size: .; D gene: TRBD1; CDR3 DNA: TGTGCCAGCAGTTTGGACAGGCCGTTTGTTTTGCCCCAGCATTTT; CDR3 protein: CASSLDRPFVLPQHF
V gene: TRBV2; CDR3 length: 20; J gene: TRBJ2-7; clone size: .; D gene: TRBD2; CDR3 DNA: TGTGCCAGCCACGGGGGGGGACCCGGGTTCCGACTGGGGAGCTCCTACGAGCAGTACTTC; CDR3 protein: CASHGGGPGFRLGSSYEQYF
V gene: TRBV6-5; CDR3 length: 13; J gene: TRBJ1-5; clone size: few; D gene: TRBD1; CDR3 DNA: TGTGCCAGCAGTGGCAGGGGGCATCAGCCCCAGCATTTT; CDR3 protein: CASSGRGHQPQHF
V gene: TRBV18; CDR3 length: 14; J gene: TRBJ1-2; clone size: .; D gene: .; CDR3 DNA: TGTGCCAGCTCACCAACCAGCCATGAGGATGGCTACACCTTC; CDR3 protein: CASSPTSHEDGYTF
V gene: TRBV7-3; CDR3 length: 14; J gene: TRBJ1-2; clone size: .; D gene: .; CDR3 DNA: TGTGCCAGCAGCTTAACGAAACAGGCAGGGGGCTACACCTTC; CDR3 protein: CASSLTKQAGGYTF
V gene: TRBV2; CDR3 length: 14; J gene: TRBJ2-7; clone size: .; D gene: .; CDR3 DNA: TGTGCCAGCAAGGGGTTGCCGAGCTCCTACGAGCAGTACTTC; CDR3 protein: CASKGLPSSYEQYF
V gene: TRBV16; CDR3 length: 13; J gene: TRBJ1-1; clone size: .; D gene: TRBD1; CDR3 DNA: TGTGCCAGCAGCCTGCGACAGGGCACTGAAGCTTTCTTT; CDR3 protein: CASSLRQGTEAFF
V gene: TRBV30; CDR3 length: 12; J gene: TRBJ2-3; clone size: .; D gene: .; CDR3 DNA: TGTGCCTGGAGTTCTGGGCCAGATACGCAGTATTTT; CDR3 protein: CAWSSGPDTQYF
V gene: TRBV11-2; CDR3 length: 15; J gene: TRBJ2-1; clone size: .; D gene: .; CDR3 DNA: TGTGCCAGCAGCCCTTTAAGGGGGAGGGACAATGAGCAGTTCTTC; CDR3 protein: CASSPLRGRDNEQFF
V gene: TRBV28; CDR3 length: 15; J gene: TRBJ2-7; clone size: .; D gene: TRBD1; CDR3 DNA: TGTGCCAGCAGTTTATGGGGACAGGGGGCCTACGAGCAGTACTTC; CDR3 protein: CASSLWGQGAYEQYF
V gene: TRBV30; CDR3 length: 12; J gene: TRBJ1-2; clone size: .; D gene: .; CDR3 DNA: TGTGCCTGGAGTCAAAGGGGCTATGGCTACACCTTC; CDR3 protein: CAWSQRGYGYTF
V gene: TRBV21-1; CDR3 length: 18; J gene: TRBJ1-1; clone size: .; D gene: .; CDR3 DNA: TGTGCCAGCAGCAAAGGTTCGGTTTATGCGGGGGCTGAAATTGAAGCTTTCTTT; CDR3 protein: CASSKGSVYAGAEIEAFF
V gene: TRBV15; CDR3 length: 14; J gene: TRBJ1-4; clone size: .; D gene: TRBD1; CDR3 DNA: TGTGCCACCAGCCTAGGGGGCGAAAGGGAAAAACTGTTTTTT; CDR3 protein: CATSLGGEREKLFF
V gene: TRBV30; CDR3 length: 14; J gene: TRBJ1-2; clone size: once; D gene: .; CDR3 DNA: TGTGCCTGGAGTCCCTCCGACCGGGACTTCCCCGGGCACTTC; CDR3 protein: CAWSPSDRDFPGHF
V gene: TRBV29-1; CDR3 length: 15; J gene: TRBJ2-6; clone size: .; D gene: .; CDR3 DNA: TGCAGCGTCGAATGGGCGTCTCCTGGGGCCAACGTCCTGACTTTC; CDR3 protein: CSVEWASPGANVLTF
V gene: TRBV2; CDR3 length: 14; J gene: TRBJ2-4; clone size: few; D gene: .; CDR3 DNA: TGTGCCAGCAGTGATCTAGGTGTCGTAGACATTCAGTACTTC; CDR3 protein: CASSDLGVVDIQYF
V gene: TRBV5-1; CDR3 length: 15; J gene: TRBJ2-3; clone size: .; D gene: TRBD2; CDR3 DNA: TGCGCCAGCAGAAGGGAGACTAGCGGGACGACTACGCAGTATTTT; CDR3 protein: CASRRETSGTTTQYF
V gene: TRBV28; CDR3 length: 15; J gene: TRBJ1-5; clone size: .; D gene: .; CDR3 DNA: TGTGCCAGCAGCCACCGAATTGGAGACAATCAGCCCCAGCATTTT; CDR3 protein: CASSHRIGDNQPQHF
V gene: TRBV18; CDR3 length: 13; J gene: TRBJ1-1; clone size: .; D gene: .; CDR3 DNA: TGTGCCAGCTCACCAGGAGTGAACACTGAAGCTTTCTTT; CDR3 protein: CASSPGVNTEAFF
V gene: TRBV29-1; CDR3 length: 14; J gene: TRBJ1-1; clone size: .; D gene: .; CDR3 DNA: TGCAGCGTTGTAACCGGGACATTTAATACTGAAGCTTTCTTT; CDR3 protein: CSVVTGTFNTEAFF
V gene: TRBV4-2; CDR3 length: 16; J gene: TRBJ1-6; clone size: .; D gene: .; CDR3 DNA: TGTGCCAGCAGCCAACCCCGGGACACCTCAAATTCACCCCTCCACTTT; CDR3 protein: CASSQPRDTSNSPLHF
V gene: TRBV5-6; CDR3 length: 14; J gene: TRBJ2-3; clone size: .; D gene: TRBD2; CDR3 DNA: TGTGCCAGCAGCTTAAGGACTAGCGAAAATACGCAGTATTTT; CDR3 protein: CASSLRTSENTQYF
V gene: TRBV19; CDR3 length: 16; J gene: TRBJ1-3; clone size: .; D gene: .; CDR3 DNA: TGTGCCAGTAGTTTGGGGACAAGAGGTGCCGGAAACACCATATATTTT; CDR3 protein: CASSLGTRGAGNTIYF
V gene: TRBV28; CDR3 length: 16; J gene: TRBJ2-2; clone size: .; D gene: TRBD1; CDR3 DNA: TGTGCCAGCAGTTTAGAAGGGGGCGCGAACACCGGGGAGCTGTTTTTT; CDR3 protein: CASSLEGGANTGELFF
V gene: TRBV6-5; CDR3 length: 13; J gene: TRBJ2-5; clone size: few; D gene: .; CDR3 DNA: TGTGCCAGCAGTCTCAGGGGTTATGAGACCCAGTACTTC; CDR3 protein: CASSLRGYETQYF
V gene: TRBV28; CDR3 length: 18; J gene: TRBJ2-2; clone size: .; D gene: TRBD2; CDR3 DNA: TGTGCCAGCAGTCCGTGGACTAGCGGGAGTTGGAACACCGGGGAGCTGTTTTTT; CDR3 protein: CASSPWTSGSWNTGELFF
V gene: TRBV7-2; CDR3 length: 13; J gene: TRBJ1-2; clone size: .; D gene: .; CDR3 DNA: TGTGCCAGCAGCTCCCCAATACTTTATGGCTACACCTTC; CDR3 protein: CASSSPILYGYTF
V gene: TRBV5-4; CDR3 length: 15; J gene: TRBJ1-6; clone size: .; D gene: TRBD1; CDR3 DNA: TGTGCCAGCAGCCGGGACAGGAGCTATAATTCACCCCTCCACTTT; CDR3 protein: CASSRDRSYNSPLHF
V gene: TRBV30; CDR3 length: 15; J gene: TRBJ1-5; clone size: once; D gene: .; CDR3 DNA: TGTGCCTGGAGTGTAGGCCAGGGAAACAATCAGCCCCAGCATTTT; CDR3 protein: CAWSVGQGNNQPQHF
V gene: TRBV5-1; CDR3 length: 17; J gene: TRBJ2-3; clone size: once; D gene: TRBD2; CDR3 DNA: TGCGCCAGCAGTCACCGGACTAGCGGGAGGAGCACAGATACGCAGTATTTT; CDR3 protein: CASSHRTSGRSTDTQYF
V gene: TRBV28; CDR3 length: 19; J gene: TRBJ2-2; clone size: .; D gene: TRBD2; CDR3 DNA: TGTGCCAGCAGTTTTCCAACCTCCGGACTAGGAGAGAACACCGGGGAGCTGTTTTTT; CDR3 protein: CASSFPTSGLGENTGELFF
V gene: TRBV30; CDR3 length: 10; J gene: TRBJ1-1; clone size: .; D gene: .; CDR3 DNA: TGTGCCTGGAATCGGGCTGAAGCTTTCTTT; CDR3 protein: CAWNRAEAFF
V gene: TRBV5-1; CDR3 length: 13; J gene: TRBJ2-7; clone size: .; D gene: TRBD2; CDR3 DNA: TGCGCCAGCCGACTAGCGGGAGTCTATGAGCAGTACTTC; CDR3 protein: CASRLAGVYEQYF
V gene: TRBV5-1; CDR3 length: 16; J gene: TRBJ1-3; clone size: .; D gene: .; CDR3 DNA: TGCGCCAGCAGCTTGGTTTCGGGGGTGGCTGGAAACACCATATATTTT; CDR3 protein: CASSLVSGVAGNTIYF
V gene: TRBV11-2; CDR3 length: 15; J gene: TRBJ2-7; clone size: .; D gene: TRBD2; CDR3 DNA: TGTGCCAGCAGCGTCGGGACTAGCGGAACCTACGAGCAGTACTTC; CDR3 protein: CASSVGTSGTYEQYF
V gene: TRBV28; CDR3 length: 15; J gene: TRBJ2-7; clone size: .; D gene: TRBD2; CDR3 DNA: TGTGCCAGCAGTTCCGGGACTAGCGGATCCTACGAGCAGTACTTC; CDR3 protein: CASSSGTSGSYEQYF
V gene: TRBV4-1; CDR3 length: 16; J gene: TRBJ2-5; clone size: .; D gene: .; CDR3 DNA: TGCGCCAGCAGCCAAGGGTGGCAAGTTAACCAAGAGACCCAGTACTTC; CDR3 protein: CASSQGWQVNQETQYF
V gene: TRBV4-1; CDR3 length: 12; J gene: TRBJ1-2; clone size: few; D gene: .; CDR3 DNA: TGCGCCAGCAGCAGAAGGGAGCATGGCTACACCTTC; CDR3 protein: CASSRREHGYTF
V gene: TRBV7-9; CDR3 length: 12; J gene: TRBJ2-5; clone size: .; D gene: .; CDR3 DNA: TGTGCCAGCAGCTTTTCTTTGGAGACCCAGTACTTC; CDR3 protein: CASSFSLETQYF
V gene: TRBV19; CDR3 length: 17; J gene: TRBJ1-5; clone size: few; D gene: TRBD1; CDR3 DNA: TGTGCCAGTAGTATAATTTTAGGGACAGGGGGCGATCAGCCCCAGCATTTT; CDR3 protein: CASSIILGTGGDQPQHF
V gene: TRBV11-1; CDR3 length: 15; J gene: TRBJ2-7; clone size: .; D gene: TRBD2; CDR3 DNA: TGTGCCAGCAGCGAAGAGACTAGCGGTACCTACGAGCAGTACTTC; CDR3 protein: CASSEETSGTYEQYF
V gene: TRBV5-1; CDR3 length: 15; J gene: TRBJ2-5; clone size: .; D gene: TRBD1; CDR3 DNA: TGCGCCAGCAGCCCCACAGGGGCCCCCAGGGAGACCCAGTACTTC; CDR3 protein: CASSPTGAPRETQYF
V gene: TRBV13; CDR3 length: 14; J gene: TRBJ2-7; clone size: .; D gene: TRBD1; CDR3 DNA: TGTGCCAGCAGTGCGGGGACAGGGACCTACGAGCAGTACTTC; CDR3 protein: CASSAGTGTYEQYF
V gene: TRBV19; CDR3 length: 13; J gene: TRBJ2-1; clone size: .; D gene: .; CDR3 DNA: TGTGCCAGTAGTATAGATCTAGCAAATGAGCAGTTCTTC; CDR3 protein: CASSIDLANEQFF